A single sample gave rise to the 5 T cell receptor beta chains below, sequenced in a study of OX40 agonist ivuxolimab in advanced cancers. Libraries were prepared by immunoSEQ multiplex PCR; TCRdb keeps only in-frame clonotypes and omits some of them. The repertoire includes tens of thousands of clones, 86% of them detected once, and around 0.7% sits in the top ten. Sequencing was performed on CD4+ or CD8+ T cells sorted from blood, taken in a trial of the OX40 agonist ivuxolimab. The receptors shown here come from an adult with an advanced solid tumor such as melanoma, head and neck, liver or kidney cancer.

The CDR3 nucleotides are TGTGCCAGCAGTTTAAGTCCATTAGGCTACAATGAGCAGTTCTTC. Its translation is CASSLSPLGYNEQFF. This chain uses TRBV27 with TRBJ2-1; unclear D gene. Germline loops: CDR1 MNHEY, CDR2 SMNVEV (reference sequence). V was cut by 2 bases and J by 3 bases, with 11 bases left in between. The CDR3 is 15 residues long.

The chain recombines TRBV6-5 with TRBJ2-7; D unresolved. The CDR3 spans 14 residues. V lost 0 bases and J 4 bases, leaving 10 bases between the germline ends. In germline, CDR1 is MNHEY, CDR2 SVGAGI. CDR3 bases: TGTGCCAGCAGTTACTCCATCGACAAGTACGAGCAGTACTTC. Encoded protein: CASSYSIDKYEQYF.

The chain employs TRBV6-6 and TRBJ1-2; the match to TRBD1 covers 9 bases. Germline V gene sequence: CDR1 MNHNY, CDR2 SVGAGI (reference sequence). With 6 bases clipped from V and 7 bases from J, the junction kept 6 bases outside the gene matches. The CDR3 extends over 13 amino acids. CDR3 in DNA: TGTGCCAGCAGCACCGCGACAGGGGGTGGCTACACCTTC. This codes for CASSTATGGGYTF.

The chain carries TRBV28 and TRBJ2-3; 7 bases align to TRBD1. Germline lookup yields CDR1 MDHEN and CDR2 SYDVKM. The CDR3 contains 16 residues. The J segment lost 7 bases and the V segment lost 5 bases, leaving 15 bases of the junction unmatched. The CDR3 reads CASSNQGEPDWNTQYF. The DNA of the CDR3 is TGTGCCAGCAGTAACCAGGGGGAACCGGATTGGAATACGCAGTATTTT.

The V and J genes are TRBV2 and TRBJ1-5; no firm D call. V was shortened by 5 bases and J by 2 bases, with 10 bases between the two germline ends. Germline V lookup: CDR1 SNHLY, CDR2 FYNNEI. CDR3 length: 14 amino acids. CDR3: CASSLGFGNQPQHF. The CDR3 DNA sequence: TGTGCCAGCAGTTTGGGGTTTGGCAATCAGCCCCAGCATTTT.